The 12 T cell receptor beta chains listed next were all sequenced from one sample in a study of vaccination and CD4 T cells after COVID-19. Cultured CD4+ T cell DNA underwent sequencing with the Oncomine TCR Beta short-read assay. MiXCR, run by TCRdb on the PCR reads, gives a single entry per CDR3 protein. Of approximately 10,000 distinct CDR3 sequences detected, approximately 59% appear once; the ten largest clones hold approximately 14%. What these receptors recognize is not known. Documented treatment: approximately 9-day PBMC culture with coronavirus spike peptide pools or control peptides (ViraFEST assay). Sequencing was carried out using CD4+ T cells from blood, cultured in vitro. Receptors were obtained from a human donor who had recovered from COVID-19.

In this sample, this clonotype turned up a few times. The chain links TRBV24-1 to TRBJ2-1, with TRBD2 matching 8 bases. Germline CDR1 reads KGHDR; CDR2 reads SFDVKD. V gave up 3 bases and J gave up 0 bases; unmatched junction bases: 6. The length of the CDR3 is 17 residues. The CDR3 DNA follows: TGTGCCACCAGTGATCCCACGGGGGGGGGCTCCTACAATGAGCAGTTCTTC. This translates into CATSDPTGGGSYNEQFF.

The table lists this clonotype with a few counts. V gene TRBV2 combines with J gene TRBJ2-7; no reliable D call. Trimming cost V 8 bases and J 6 bases, with 17 bases left between them. The CDR3 is made up of 13 amino acids. Germline CDR1 and CDR2: SNHLY and FYNNEI. The CDR3 DNA sequence: TGTGCCAGCCGGCGTAGCCCTGGGTTCGAGCAGTACTTC. Its protein product is CASRRSPGFEQYF.

The chain uses TRBV20-1 and TRBJ2-2; D might be TRBD1 or TRBD2, each matching 5 bases. The CDR3 loop spans 12 amino acids. CDR1 and CDR2 from the germline V gene are DFQATT and SNEGSKA (reference sequence). Trimming shortened V by 1 base and J by 7 bases, and 7 bases separated the two germline ends. CDR3 amino acids: CSARAGSGELFF. Written as DNA, the CDR3 is TGCAGTGCTAGAGCAGGGAGCGGGGAGCTGTTTTTT.

This clonotype was picked up one time. The genes are TRBV12-3 or TRBV12-4 and TRBJ2-5; D remains unclear. V shed 3 bases and J shed 3 bases, with 8 bases lying between them. The CDR3 sequence is 13 residues long. CDR3 region: CASSFGAEETQYF. The CDR3 DNA is TGTGCCAGCAGTTTCGGCGCGGAAGAGACCCAGTACTTC.

The chain carries TRBV20-1 and TRBJ2-5, with D hard to call. Trimming removed 1 base at V and 7 bases at J, with 13 bases between. The length of the CDR3 is 13 residues. Germline CDR1 and CDR2: DFQATT and SNEGSKA (reference sequence). The CDR3 coding sequence is TGCAGTGCTAGAGTCATAGCCGTTGTGACCCAGTACTTC. It is translated as CSARVIAVVTQYF.

V is TRBV7-2 and J is TRBJ2-6; D possibly corresponds to TRBD1 (6 bases). Trimming pared 4 bases from V and 0 bases from J, leaving 19 bases between. Germline V lookup: CDR1 SGHTA, CDR2 FQGNSA. CDR3 length: 19 residues. CDR3 DNA sequence: TGTGCCAGCAGCTCCTCCAGGGGACGGATCAACTCTGGGGCCAACGTCCTGACTTTC. It specifies CASSSSRGRINSGANVLTF. The entire variable domain, with the rest obtained from reference TRBV7-2 and TRBJ2-6, is as follows: GAGVSQSPSNKVTEKGKDVELRCDPISGHTALYWYRQSLGQGLEFLIYFQGNSAPDKSGLPSDRFSAERTGGSVSTLTIQRTQQEDSAVYLCASSSSRGRINSGANVLTFGAGSRLTVL.

The chain has TRBV6-1 and TRBJ2-1; TRBD1 matches 8 bases. Unmatched junction bases numbered 4, after V lost 5 bases and J lost 4 bases. The CDR3 is 14 amino acids. Germline V gene data show CDR1 as MNHNS and CDR2 as SASEGT. The CDR3 loop is CASSTGQEYNEQFF. CDR3 nucleotides: TGTGCCAGCAGTACGGGACAGGAGTACAATGAGCAGTTCTTC.

The chain has TRBV15 and TRBJ1-1; 8 nucleotides agree with TRBD1. V shed 1 base, J shed 1 base, and the junction held 11 bases outside the gene matches. Germline V lookup: CDR1 LNHNV, CDR2 YYDKDF (reference sequence). The CDR3 consists of 18 residues. The CDR3: CATSRGWGLQGENTEAFF. CDR3 nucleotide sequence: TGTGCCACCAGCAGAGGGTGGGGATTACAGGGGGAGAACACTGAAGCTTTCTTT.

The chain is built from TRBV15 and TRBJ1-4; D not resolved. This CDR3 is built from 16 residues. CDR1 and CDR2 from the germline V gene are LNHNV and YYDKDF (reference sequence). Trimming pared 0 bases from V and 1 base from J, leaving 9 bases between. The CDR3 sequence is CATSREEDITNEKLFF. In DNA, the CDR3 is TGTGCCACCAGCAGAGAGGAGGATATAACTAATGAAAAACTGTTTTTT. Full variable domain (rest looked up from reference TRBV15 and TRBJ1-4): DAMVIQNPRYQVTQFGKPVTLSCSQTLNHNVMYWYQQKSSQAPKLLFHYYDKDFNNEADTPDNFQSRRPNTSFCFLDIRSPGLGDTAMYLCATSREEDITNEKLFFGSGTQLSVL.

The V gene is TRBV2, the J gene TRBJ2-3; TRBD2 aligns across 13 bases. V lost 11 bases to trimming and J lost 5 bases; unmatched junction nucleotides: 13. This CDR3 is 16 amino acids long. The V gene's germline CDR1 is SNHLY and CDR2 FYNNEI. The CDR3 DNA sequence: TGTGCCGTTGGGGGTACTAGCGGGAGGGCCAGAGATACGCAGTATTTT. Its protein is CAVGGTSGRARDTQYF.

In this sample, this clonotype turned up a few times. The chain couples TRBV10-3 to TRBJ1-6; D possibly corresponds to TRBD1 (6 bases). Trimming stripped 10 bases from V and 8 bases from J, with 15 bases between. Per germline, CDR1 ENHRY and CDR2 SYGVKD. This CDR3 comprises 13 residues. This CDR3 reads CATKGGADSPLHF. The DNA for the CDR3 is TGTGCCACCAAGGGGGGGGCAGATTCACCCCTCCACTTT.

The J gene is TRBJ1-6, the V gene TRBV30, with D unresolved. This CDR3 is 14 amino acids long. The V end lost 0 bases, the J end lost 10 bases, and 13 bases lay between the germline ends. Per germline, CDR1 GTSNPN and CDR2 SVGIG (reference sequence). The CDR3 here is CAWSVRSPSSPLHF. CDR3 coding DNA: TGTGCCTGGAGTGTAAGGAGCCCTTCATCACCCCTCCACTTT.